The 8 T cell receptor beta chains in this list originate from one sample, sequenced in a study of blood T cells in healthy people across ages (dated by TCRdb to between 2014 and 2017). The library was generated by 5' RACE. This sample was sequenced with an Illumina HiSeq 2500. A second PCR of roughly 6 to 11 cycles was run with a J-beta primer mix and a sample-barcoded 5' primer. TCRdb trimmed public reads at Q25 via fastp, called clones via MiXCR and kept in-frame beta chains. Under each unique CDR3 protein, matching rows form one entry showing the most common genes and DNA. This sample lists over 450,000 distinct CDR3 sequences; approximately 25% were detected once. In total, the top ten clones hold around 10% of the sample. The same specimen was also included in a second study, on T cells of mothers and their children.

Sample: blood. The receptor set was obtained from a boy younger than 18 in good health.

The chain is built from TRBV25-1 and TRBJ1-5; D may be TRBD1 (6 bases). CDR1 is MGHDK, CDR2 SYGVNS, per germline. This CDR3 is 20 amino acids long. V was clipped by 5 bases and J by 2 bases, with 28 bases between them. CDR3 in DNA: TGTGCCAGCAGTCAATCTGGCCGGGACACCGCTCGGGTTGGCAATCAGCCCCAGCATTTT. It is translated as CASSQSGRDTARVGNQPQHF.

The table lists this clonotype with many counts. The chain uses TRBV6-4 and TRBJ2-2; D is undetermined. The germline V gene has CDR1 MRHNA and CDR2 SNTAGT. Trimming stripped 0 bases from V and 5 bases from J, with 4 bases between. The CDR3 length is 13 residues. The CDR3 DNA sequence: TGTGCCAGCAGTGACTCAGGGACCGGGGAGCTGTTTTTT. Translated, it gives CASSDSGTGELFF.

This clonotype was counted only a few times. The chain uses TRBV20-1 and TRBJ1-1; D perhaps matches TRBD1 (6 bases). Trimming removed 6 bases from V and 7 bases from J, with 15 bases in between. Germline CDR1 DFQATT, CDR2 SNEGSKA (reference sequence). The CDR3 is 12 amino acids. The CDR3 sequence is CSASLGAVEAFF. CDR3 DNA: TGCAGTGCAAGCCTGGGGGCGGTTGAAGCTTTCTTT.

This clonotype appeared a single time. A clone one base away is much larger, so this may be a read error. This chain connects TRBV18 to TRBJ2-7, with no clear D. The DNA end is a closer match to TRBJ2-5, so the J assignment may be wrong. Germline V CDR1 and CDR2: KGHSH, LQKENI. There are 13 residues in the CDR3. The CDR3 DNA sequence: TGTGCCAGCTCACCGGCGCCACAAGAGACCCAGTACTTC. Its protein product is CASSPAPQETQYF.

The table lists this clonotype with a few counts. Germline is not matched at one junction end, which may reflect a read error. The rearrangement links TRBV3-1 to TRBJ2-7; perhaps TRBD1 as D (5 bases). CDR3 length: 16 residues. Germline V gene lookup returns CDR1 LGHDT and CDR2 YNNKEL (reference sequence). CDR3: CASSQDHRTVSYDQYF. For the CDR3, the DNA is TGTGCCAGCAGCCAAGATCACAGGACCGTTTCCTACGATCAGTACTTC.

V is TRBV9 and J is TRBJ1-4; TRBD1 aligns across 8 bases. The CDR3 consists of 15 residues. Germline lookup yields CDR1 SGDLS and CDR2 YYNGEE. The V segment lost 2 bases and the J segment 5 bases; nucleotides outside the gene matches: 5. CDR3 in DNA: TGTGCCAGCAGCGTGGGACAGGTCGGAAATGAAAAACTGTTTTTT. Protein product: CASSVGQVGNEKLFF.

The V gene is TRBV7-3, the J gene TRBJ1-1, with D hard to call. With 5 bases removed from V and 6 bases from J, the gap between germline ends came to 13 bases. CDR1 and CDR2 from the germline V gene are SGHTA and FQGTGA. The CDR3 has 13 residues. CDR3 amino acids: CASSLQGNAEAFF. The CDR3 DNA reads as TGTGCCAGCAGCCTACAAGGAAACGCTGAAGCTTTCTTT.

This sequence joins TRBV2 and TRBJ2-1; 8 nucleotides match TRBD1. This CDR3 is built from 15 residues. Germline loops: CDR1 SNHLY, CDR2 FYNNEI. After removal of 7 bases from V and 0 bases from J, the junction contained 5 bases not matched to a gene. For the CDR3, the DNA is TGTGCCAGCATGACAGGGGTCAGCTCCTACAATGAGCAGTTCTTC. This sequence encodes CASMTGVSSYNEQFF.